These 25 T cell receptor beta chains share one sample of origin, sequenced in a study of cytomegalovirus exposure and HLA in healthy donors. The PCR had 60 Vbeta and 13 Jbeta primers. Generated by immunoSEQ multiplex PCR, the TCRdb table keeps only in-frame clones and is missing some. In the table there are 150,000 to 180,000 clones, 80% of which are singletons. Sequencing was done on a sample of PBMCs. These receptors were obtained from a man aged 25 to 40 in good health and CMV-seropositive.

This chain joins TRBV19 and TRBJ2-7, with TRBD1 matching over 8 bases. With V trimmed by 3 bases and J by 6 bases, 7 bases remained unmatched. This CDR3 comprises 14 residues. Germline V CDR1 and CDR2: LNHDA, SQIVND (reference sequence). CDR3 sequence: CASSIQGQGLEQYF. DNA of the CDR3: TGTGCCAGTAGTATCCAAGGACAGGGACTCGAGCAGTACTTC.

CDR3 DNA: TGTGCCAGCAGTCGAGGACAGGGGTGGTACGAGCAGTACTTC. Translating it yields CASSRGQGWYEQYF. The chain couples TRBV7-9 to TRBJ2-7; 9 nucleotides align to TRBD1. The ends lost 6 bases at V and 4 bases at J; junction bases unmatched: 7. The CDR3 is 14 residues long. Per the germline V gene, CDR1 is SEHNR and CDR2 is FQNEAQ (reference sequence).

V and J are TRBV12-5 and TRBJ2-2; perhaps TRBD2 as D (6 bases). There are 15 residues in the CDR3. The V gene lost 6 bases and the J gene lost 5 bases, with 16 bases spanning the gap. CDR1 LGHNT and CDR2 FRNRAP come from the germline V gene. The CDR3 DNA sequence: TGTGCTAGTGGGTCGGGACTTATTGGAACCGGGGAGCTGTTTTTT. This gives the protein CASGSGLIGTGELFF.

The gene calls are TRBV30 and TRBJ2-2; 8 positions agree with TRBD2. Germline V gene sequence: CDR1 GTSNPN, CDR2 SVGIG (reference sequence). The length of the CDR3 is 16 residues. Losses at the gene ends were 0 bases for V and 0 bases for J; bases not matched to a gene: 3. The CDR3 coding sequence is TGTGCCTGGAGTGTACGGGGACTAGCGAACACCGGGGAGCTGTTTTTT. This codes for CAWSVRGLANTGELFF.

The chain carries TRBV10-3 and TRBJ2-2, with 8 bases fitting TRBD2. The length of the CDR3 is 13 residues. The junction had 8 bases not matched to a gene; V was cut back by 10 bases and J by 7 bases. Per the germline V gene, CDR1 is ENHRY and CDR2 is SYGVKD. CDR3 loop: CATQRELVGELFF. The CDR3 DNA sequence: TGTGCCACCCAGCGGGAGTTGGTCGGGGAGCTGTTTTTT.

This rearrangement joins TRBV7-2 to TRBJ2-5, with TRBD1 identical over 11 bases. The V segment lost 5 bases and the J segment 5 bases; nucleotides outside the gene matches: 4. Germline assignment: CDR1 SGHTA and CDR2 FQGNSA. The length of the CDR3 is 14 residues. The CDR3 sequence: CASSNRDRGETQYF. CDR3 sequence (DNA): TGTGCCAGCAGCAACCGGGACAGGGGGGAGACCCAGTACTTC. The full variable domain, with the rest looked up from reference TRBV7-2 and TRBJ2-5, is GAGVSQSPSNKVTEKGKDVELRCDPISGHTALYWYRQSLGQGLEFLIYFQGNSAPDKSGLPSDRFSAERTGGSVSTLTIQRTQQEDSAVYLCASSNRDRGETQYFGPGTRLLVL.

V gene TRBV7-3 combines with J gene TRBJ2-5; D is undetermined. Trimming pared 1 base from V and 5 bases from J, leaving 8 bases between. The CDR3 length is 13 residues. Germline CDR1 SGHTA, CDR2 FQGTGA. The CDR3: CASSLNREETQYF. CDR3 coding DNA: TGTGCCAGCAGCTTAAATAGAGAGGAGACCCAGTACTTC. The complete variable domain, with remaining parts taken from reference TRBV7-3 and TRBJ2-5, reads GAGVSQTPSNKVTEKGKYVELRCDPISGHTALYWYRQSLGQGPEFLIYFQGTGAADDSGLPNDRFFAVRPEGSVSTLKIQRTERGDSAVYLCASSLNREETQYFGPGTRLLVL.

The chain couples TRBV28 to TRBJ2-6; 8 nucleotides agree with TRBD1. J lost 10 bases, V lost 10 bases, and 12 bases had no gene match. CDR1 is MDHEN, CDR2 SYDVKM, per germline. The CDR3 spans 14 residues. This CDR3 reads CATARTGRRNVLTF. The CDR3 nucleotides read TGTGCCACCGCCAGGACAGGGAGGCGAAACGTCCTGACTTTC.

This chain links TRBV19 with TRBJ2-1, with 7 bases matching TRBD2. The CDR3 is 19 residues long. V shed 3 bases, J shed 5 bases, and the junction held 19 bases outside the gene matches. The V gene's germline CDR1 is LNHDA and CDR2 SQIVND (reference sequence). CDR3 in DNA: TGTGCCAGTAGTATTTCGGTTCTAGCGGAAGACCCCCTGGACAATGAGCAGTTCTTC. Protein: CASSISVLAEDPLDNEQFF.

Only a few counts were recorded for this clone. The chain links TRBV27 to TRBJ2-7, with 8 bases that match TRBD2. The J segment lost 5 bases and the V segment lost 3 bases, leaving 6 bases of the junction unmatched. The length of the CDR3 is 14 residues. Germline CDR1 and CDR2: MNHEY and SMNVEV (reference sequence). The CDR3 DNA reads as TGTGCCAGCAGTTTTTCGGGGGGGGCCCACGAGCAGTACTTC. This codes for CASSFSGGAHEQYF.

V and J are TRBV2 and TRBJ1-1, with D unclear. The CDR3 has 16 amino acids. CDR1 SNHLY and CDR2 FYNNEI come from the germline V gene. Trimming removed 3 bases at V and 0 bases at J, with 14 bases between. CDR3 bases: TGTGCCAGCAGTGATCTCACACGCTCCTTGAACACTGAAGCTTTCTTT. This translates into CASSDLTRSLNTEAFF. The full variable domain, with the rest looked up from reference TRBV2 and TRBJ1-1, is EPEVTQTPSHQVTQMGQEVILRCVPISNHLYFYWYRQILGQKVEFLVSFYNNEISEKSEIFDDQFSVERPDGSNFTLKIRSTKLEDSAMYFCASSDLTRSLNTEAFFGQGTRLTVV.

A remark on this clone: The same CDR3 is also encoded by other DNA sequences in this sample. The CDR3 nucleotides read TGCAGCGTTGAAAGGGGAAGGGGACAAGAGACCCAGTACTTC. It is translated as CSVERGRGQETQYF. The chain uses TRBV29-1 and TRBJ2-5; possible D gene TRBD1, 5 bases. Per the germline V gene, CDR1 is SQVTM and CDR2 is ANQGSEA. V dropped 2 bases and J dropped 2 bases, with 12 bases sitting between them. CDR3 size: 14 residues.

The chain is built from TRBV28 and TRBJ2-6; TRBD2 agrees at 7 bases. There are 17 residues in the CDR3. The germline V gene encodes CDR1 MDHEN and CDR2 SYDVKM. The ends lost 3 bases at V and 3 bases at J; junction bases unmatched: 8. The CDR3 nucleotides read TGTGCCAGCAGTTTGGGAGGGTCAGCCATTGGGGCCAACGTCCTGACTTTC. Translating it yields CASSLGGSAIGANVLTF.

The chain links TRBV15 to TRBJ2-6; a possible D gene is TRBD1 (5 bases). Trimming removed 3 bases from V and 2 bases from J, with 14 bases in between. The CDR3 is 17 residues long. The germline V gene encodes CDR1 LNHNV and CDR2 YYDKDF (reference sequence). Here the CDR3 reads CATSSPQQVAGANVLTF. CDR3 DNA sequence: TGTGCCACCAGCAGTCCCCAACAGGTCGCTGGGGCCAACGTCCTGACTTTC.

This rearrangement joins TRBV5-1 to TRBJ2-7, with no clear D. Germline V gives CDR1 SGHRS, CDR2 YFSETQ. V was pared by 0 bases and J by 5 bases, with 12 bases between. The CDR3 extends over 14 amino acids. The CDR3, as DNA: TGCGCCAGCAGCTTGGCCAGCCAGGAAGACGAGCAGTACTTC. This translates into CASSLASQEDEQYF. Combining the CDR3 with reference TRBV5-1 and TRBJ2-7 gives the whole variable domain KAGVTQTPRYLIKTRGQQVTLSCSPISGHRSVSWYQQTPGQGLQFLFEYFSETQRNKGNFPGRFSGRQFSNSRSEMNVSTLELGDSALYLCASSLASQEDEQYFGPGTRLTVT.

In regard to this clone: One end of the junction is discordant with germline, which a read error may explain. V and J are TRBV7-9 and TRBJ2-2; D unresolved. The length of the CDR3 is 16 residues. Germline lookup yields CDR1 SEHNR and CDR2 FQNEAQ (reference sequence). In DNA form, the CDR3 reads TGTTCCAGCAGCTTAGCCATCACTGGGAACACCGGGGAGCTGTTTTTT. It yields the protein CSSSLAITGNTGELFF. Supplemented by reference TRBV7-9 and TRBJ2-2, the full variable domain reads DTGVSQNPRHKITKRGQNVTFRCDPISEHNRLYWYRQTLGQGPEFLTYFQNEAQLEKSRLLSDRFSAERPKGSFSTLEIQRTEQGDSAMYLCSSSLAITGNTGELFFGEGSRLTVL.

V and J are TRBV4-2 and TRBJ1-1, with 12 bases matching TRBD1. Germline V gene lookup returns CDR1 LGHNA and CDR2 YNFKEQ. Trimming cost V 4 bases and J 8 bases; bases outside gene matches: 5. The CDR3 covers 14 residues. The chain's CDR3 is CASSLGTGGAEAFF. The CDR3 DNA is TGTGCCAGCAGCCTCGGGACAGGGGGCGCGGAAGCTTTCTTT.

This chain links TRBV9 with TRBJ2-7; D is possibly TRBD1 (6 bases). The CDR3 runs 14 residues. The germline CDR1 and CDR2 sequences are SGDLS and YYNGEE. The ends were cut back, 0 bases at V and 5 bases at J, with 12 bases in the middle. The CDR3 DNA reads as TGTGCCAGCAGCGTAGCCACAGGGACGCACGAGCAGTACTTC. Protein sequence: CASSVATGTHEQYF.

The rearrangement joins TRBV27 to TRBJ1-1, with TRBD1 identical over 10 bases. The CDR3 is 15 residues long. V lost 2 bases and J lost 4; bases outside the gene matches: 4. Per germline, CDR1 MNHEY and CDR2 SMNVEV (reference sequence). This CDR3 reads CASSLRTGGITEAFF. In nucleotides, the CDR3 is TGTGCCAGCAGTTTAAGGACAGGGGGAATCACTGAAGCTTTCTTT.

The CDR3: CAISDPGSTDTQYF. The CDR3 DNA reads as TGTGCCATCAGTGATCCGGGAAGCACAGATACGCAGTATTTT. J is TRBJ2-3 and V is TRBV10-3, with TRBD2 as a possible D gene (5 bases). The CDR3 runs to 14 residues. Trimming left V 3 bases short and J 0 bases short, with 7 bases between. Germline CDR1 is ENHRY and CDR2 is SYGVKD.

This rearrangement joins TRBV6-1 to TRBJ1-5; 7 nucleotides align to TRBD1. This CDR3 is 18 amino acids long. With V trimmed by 3 bases and J by 1 base, 12 bases remained unmatched. CDR1 MNHNS and CDR2 SASEGT come from the germline V gene. The CDR3 region is CASSEPRTGQYSNQPQHF. The CDR3 DNA reads as TGTGCCAGCAGTGAGCCAAGGACAGGTCAATACAGCAATCAGCCCCAGCATTTT.

The V and J genes are TRBV4-2 and TRBJ2-1, with a possible D match to TRBD2 (6 bases). V lost 4 bases to trimming and J lost 6 bases, with 22 bases between them. Germline V gives CDR1 LGHNA, CDR2 YNFKEQ. The CDR3 runs to 17 residues. This CDR3 reads CASSLHRWGEEGNEQFF. In DNA form, the CDR3 reads TGTGCCAGCAGCCTCCACCGGTGGGGGGAAGAGGGCAATGAGCAGTTCTTC.

This chain joins TRBV11-2 and TRBJ2-1; TRBD2 matches 7 bases. The V gene's germline CDR1 is SGHAT and CDR2 FQNNGV. The CDR3 extends over 14 amino acids. V shed 6 bases and J 7 bases; nucleotides not matched to a gene: 9. CDR3 loop: CASSASGNRNEQFF. CDR3 nucleotides: TGTGCCAGCAGTGCCAGCGGGAACAGGAATGAGCAGTTCTTC.

The genes are TRBV11-2 and TRBJ1-5, with D hard to call. V was shortened by 5 bases and J by 2 bases, with 16 bases between the two germline ends. CDR3 length: 16 residues. Germline V gene lookup returns CDR1 SGHAT and CDR2 FQNNGV. The CDR3 DNA sequence: TGTGCCAGCAGCCCCCCGATGGGAGTGGGCAATCAGCCCCAGCATTTT. Translation: CASSPPMGVGNQPQHF.

The chain joins TRBV27 to TRBJ1-1; 7 positions agree with TRBD1. The CDR3 has 13 residues. V dropped 6 bases and J dropped 10; count of bases not matched to a gene: 11. The germline gives CDR1 MNHEY, CDR2 SMNVEV (reference sequence). The chain's CDR3 is CASRPTGHGVAFF. As DNA, the CDR3 is TGTGCCAGCAGACCGACAGGGCACGGGGTAGCTTTCTTT.